Only one count was recorded for the clone carrying this T cell receptor (beta chain). The record originates from a study of cytomegalovirus exposure and HLA in healthy donors. From the 120-subject validation cohort, which was separate from the roughly 680-subject first cohort, the donors were drawn. The length of the CDR3 is 14 residues. Trimming removed 5 bases from V and 2 bases from J; junction bases left unmatched: 5. CDR1 and CDR2 from the germline V gene are SEHNR and FQNEAQ (reference sequence). Repertoires were generated with immunoSEQ multiplex PCR, while TCRdb's copy carries only in-frame clones and drops some. Counted here are roughly 150,000 clones, less than 90% occurring once; the ten biggest clones make up 5.7%.

Sample: PBMCs. This clonotype originated in a woman in her 30s in good health and CMV-seronegative. This sequence joins TRBV7-9 and TRBJ1-2; the match to TRBD1 covers 7 bases. The CDR3 sequence is CASSPMTGNYGYTF. In DNA, the CDR3 is TGTGCCAGCAGCCCGATGACAGGGAACTATGGCTACACCTTC.